This TCR beta chain was identified during a study of T cells after posttransplantation cyclophosphamide. This table comes from immunoSEQ multiplex PCR, and its TCRdb copy is limited to in-frame clones, with some not included. The sample has under 50,000 clones, none seen only once. This clone was seen many times. As yet, its antigen is unknown. Regarding the study as a whole: Later blood repertoires were often dominated by clones from the donor CD8+ memory compartment. Recipient CMV seropositivity and CMV reactivation strongly tracked TRB clonality.

Germline V gives CDR1 SGHRS, CDR2 YFSETQ. The CDR3 consists of 15 residues. Losses at the gene ends were 4 bases for V and 9 bases for J; bases not matched to a gene: 10. This sequence was found in a man aged 35 to 55 in good health, CMV-negative, and a related stem cell transplant donor. The chain links TRBV5-1 to TRBJ2-1, with 10 bases matching TRBD2. Sequenced sample: PBMCs. This CDR3 is CASSPLAGEGVEQFF. In DNA, the CDR3 is TGCGCCAGCAGCCCCCTAGCGGGAGAAGGGGTTGAGCAGTTCTTC.